Following are 23 T cell receptor beta chains from one sample sequenced in a study of cytomegalovirus exposure and HLA in healthy donors (TCRdb year 2017). Libraries were made using the immunoSEQ multiplex PCR assay. For the multiplex PCR, a mixture combining 60 forward primers for TCR Vbeta segments and 13 reverse primers for TCR Jbeta segments was used. The table was pulled from immuneACCESS by TCRdb, which kept in-frame rearrangements only. Such tables lose some clones; where checked, under half of the loss comes from unresolved V genes, and the rest has no known cause. In all, the sample holds under 200,000 clones, and about 86% of those were seen once. The ten biggest clones cover 0.25% to 0.4% of the sample. The source material was PBMCs. All receptors derive from a woman in her twenties or thirties in good health and CMV-seronegative.

CDR3 DNA sequence: TGCGCCAGCAAAGCCGATTTGAACACTGAAGCTTTCTTT. Residues: CASKADLNTEAFF. The chain couples TRBV10-1 to TRBJ1-1; D not resolved. Germline loops: CDR1 WNHNN, CDR2 SYGVQD (reference sequence). CDR3 length: 13 amino acids. Trimming left V 7 bases short and J 0 bases short, with 9 bases between.

The rearrangement joins TRBV19 to TRBJ2-7, with D maybe TRBD1 (5 bases). The V end lost 5 bases, the J end lost 0 bases, and 11 bases lay between the germline ends. Germline lookup yields CDR1 LNHDA and CDR2 SQIVND (reference sequence). The CDR3 consists of 14 residues. The CDR3 DNA reads as TGTGCCAGTAGTTCTACAGGATACTCCTACGAGCAGTACTTC. Its translation is CASSSTGYSYEQYF.

This clone was recorded a few times. The chain employs TRBV19 and TRBJ2-7; a weak D match, TRBD2 (6 bases). The germline gives CDR1 LNHDA, CDR2 SQIVND (reference sequence). This CDR3 comprises 15 residues. V lost 7 bases and J lost 5, with 21 bases in between. CDR3 DNA: TGTGCCAGTAACCTCCCCGCTAGCGTACTCCACGAGCAGTACTTC. Translation gives CASNLPASVLHEQYF. Full variable domain (outside the CDR3, taken from reference TRBV19 and TRBJ2-7): DGGITQSPKYLFRKEGQNVTLSCEQNLNHDAMYWYRQDPGQGLRLIYYSQIVNDFQKGDIAEGYSVSREKKESFPLTVTSAQKNPTAFYLCASNLPASVLHEQYFGPGTRLTVT.

This chain links TRBV5-1 with TRBJ2-3; TRBD2 agrees at 7 bases. There are 13 residues in the CDR3. Germline CDR1 reads SGHRS; CDR2 reads YFSETQ. With V trimmed by 6 bases and J by 1 base, 2 bases remained unmatched. CDR3 nucleotides: TGCGCCAGCATGACTAGCCGCACAGATACGCAGTATTTT. Translation gives CASMTSRTDTQYF.

The J gene is TRBJ2-7, the V gene TRBV9, with 10 bases fitting TRBD2. CDR1 is SGDLS, CDR2 YYNGEE, per germline. J was trimmed by 4 bases and V by 0 bases; bases with no gene match: 7. This CDR3 is 16 amino acids long. The CDR3 reads CASSVDSSGSVYEQYF. CDR3 sequence (DNA): TGTGCCAGCAGCGTAGATTCTAGCGGGAGTGTTTACGAGCAGTACTTC.

This clone was recorded only once. This chain links TRBV18 with TRBJ2-7; tentative D call: TRBD1 (8 bases). The CDR3 contains 14 residues. CDR1 and CDR2 from the germline V gene are KGHSH and LQKENI. Trimming removed 2 bases from V and 3 bases from J, with 11 bases in between. CDR3 DNA sequence: TGTGCCAGCTCACCAACAGGGGGGGACTACGAGCAGTACTTC. This codes for CASSPTGGDYEQYF. The full variable domain, in which reference TRBV18 and TRBJ2-7 provide the parts outside the CDR3, is NAGVMQNPRHLVRRRGQEARLRCSPMKGHSHVYWYRQLPEEGLKFMVYLQKENIIDESGMPKERFSAEFPKEGPSILRIQQVVRGDSAAYFCASSPTGGDYEQYFGPGTRLTVT.

In its sample, this clone was seen a few times. The chain has TRBV11-2 and TRBJ2-5; TRBD2 matches at 12 bases. With V trimmed by 1 base and J by 2 bases, 2 bases remained unmatched. Germline V gene data show CDR1 as SGHAT and CDR2 as FQNNGV. The CDR3 has 16 residues. CDR3 DNA: TGTGCCAGCAGCTTAGGGACTAGCGGGGATCAAGAGACCCAGTACTTC. It yields the protein CASSLGTSGDQETQYF.

The chain employs TRBV19 and TRBJ2-1; D perhaps matches TRBD2 (5 bases). The germline V gene encodes CDR1 LNHDA and CDR2 SQIVND (reference sequence). There are 14 residues in the CDR3. Trimming removed 10 bases at V and 6 bases at J, with 19 bases between. The CDR3, as DNA: TGTGCCACTAGCTGGGTGGGGAGTTCCAATGAGCAGTTCTTC. Translating it yields CATSWVGSSNEQFF.

The gene calls are TRBV7-8 and TRBJ2-6; D is perhaps TRBD1 (6 bases). The CDR3 extends over 15 amino acids. Germline assignment: CDR1 SGHVS and CDR2 FQNEAQ. Trimming took 5 bases from V and 1 from J, leaving 9 bases between them. CDR3 sequence reads: CASSNRVSGANVLTF. The CDR3 nucleotides are TGTGCCAGCAGCAACAGGGTGTCTGGGGCCAACGTCCTGACTTTC.

The count of this clone is one. This chain uses TRBV14 with TRBJ2-7; 10 nucleotides match TRBD1. V was clipped by 3 bases and J by 4 bases; unmatched bases: 12. CDR1 and CDR2 from the germline V gene are SGHDN and FVKESK. This CDR3 is 17 amino acids long. The CDR3 DNA is TGTGCCAGCAGCCATGGACAGGGGGAAGGAGCTTTTTACGAGCAGTACTTC. Its translation: CASSHGQGEGAFYEQYF.

The genes are TRBV30 and TRBJ2-7; 11 bases map to TRBD1. Trimming cost V 5 bases and J 6 bases; bases outside gene matches: 6. Germline lookup yields CDR1 GTSNPN and CDR2 SVGIG (reference sequence). The CDR3 contains 13 residues. The chain's CDR3 is CAWHGQGAGEQYF. The CDR3 bases are TGTGCCTGGCACGGACAGGGGGCTGGCGAGCAGTACTTC. Combining the CDR3 with reference TRBV30 and TRBJ2-7 gives the whole variable domain SQTIHQWPATLVQPVGSPLSLECTVEGTSNPNLYWYRQAAGRGLQLLFYSVGIGQISSEVPQNLSASRPQDRQFILSSKKLLLSDSGFYLCAWHGQGAGEQYFGPGTRLTVT.

The chain couples TRBV14 to TRBJ1-5; a weak D match, TRBD1 (5 bases). V lost 4 bases and J 2 bases, leaving 12 bases between the germline ends. The CDR3 covers 15 residues. Germline CDR1 and CDR2: SGHDN and FVKESK. The CDR3 reads CASSLTGGGNQPQHF. CDR3 bases: TGTGCCAGCAGCCTGACCGGGGGGGGCAATCAGCCCCAGCATTTT.

CDR3 sequence reads: CASSLLMNTGELFF. CDR3 bases: TGTGCCAGCAGTCTACTTATGAACACCGGGGAGCTGTTTTTT. The V and J genes are TRBV28 and TRBJ2-2, with D uncertain. There are 14 residues in the CDR3. V was cut by 5 bases and J by 1 base, with 8 bases left in between. CDR1 is MDHEN, CDR2 SYDVKM, per germline.

This clone showed up just a few times. This rearrangement joins TRBV19 to TRBJ2-3, with TRBD1 as a possible D gene (5 bases). This CDR3 spans 14 amino acids. From germline, CDR1 is LNHDA and CDR2 SQIVND (reference sequence). Trimming took 7 bases from V and 2 from J, leaving 13 bases between them. The CDR3 DNA is TGTGCCAGTAATAATAGGGGATTCACAGATACGCAGTATTTT. It codes for CASNNRGFTDTQYF. Together with reference TRBV19 and TRBJ2-3, the CDR3 gives the full variable domain: DGGITQSPKYLFRKEGQNVTLSCEQNLNHDAMYWYRQDPGQGLRLIYYSQIVNDFQKGDIAEGYSVSREKKESFPLTVTSAQKNPTAFYLCASNNRGFTDTQYFGPGTRLTVL.

J is TRBJ2-1 and V is TRBV7-3; weak D call: TRBD2 (6 bases). This CDR3 contains 17 residues. In germline, CDR1 is SGHTA, CDR2 FQGTGA. The V end was cut by 2 bases, the J end by 0 bases, with 14 bases between. CDR3 nucleotides: TGTGCCAGCAGCTTAGTCGGGGGTAGTCCCTCCTACAATGAGCAGTTCTTC. Protein product: CASSLVGGSPSYNEQFF.

The chain links TRBV28 to TRBJ2-1; tentatively, D is TRBD1 (7 bases). This CDR3 comprises 19 residues. The V gene lost 4 bases and the J gene lost 9 bases, with 31 bases spanning the gap. Germline V gives CDR1 MDHEN, CDR2 SYDVKM. The chain's CDR3 is CASSSGWTGVGGPLGEQFF. The CDR3 bases are TGTGCCAGCAGTTCCGGTTGGACAGGTGTGGGGGGTCCCCTTGGTGAGCAGTTCTTC.

The chain couples TRBV13 to TRBJ2-7, with 8 bases aligning to TRBD2. Germline V gene data show CDR1 as PRHDT and CDR2 as FYEKMQ (reference sequence). The J segment lost 3 bases and the V segment lost 4 bases, leaving 8 bases of the junction unmatched. The CDR3 length is 15 residues. The CDR3 DNA sequence: TGTGCCAGCAGCTCCGGGGGGGGATTGGTCTACGAGCAGTACTTC. As protein: CASSSGGGLVYEQYF.

The chain uses TRBV7-8 and TRBJ2-1; D unresolved. Deletions cut 4 bases from V and 4 bases from J, with 8 bases between. The CDR3 runs 13 residues. CDR1 SGHVS and CDR2 FQNEAQ come from the germline V gene. CDR3 region: CASSWARYNEQFF. The CDR3 region has the DNA TGTGCCAGCAGCTGGGCCAGATACAATGAGCAGTTCTTC.

This chain links TRBV6-6 with TRBJ1-4, with D perhaps TRBD1 (6 bases). V shed 1 base and J shed 7 bases, with 13 bases lying between them. The V gene's germline CDR1 is MNHNY and CDR2 SVGAGI (reference sequence). This CDR3 spans 15 amino acids. The CDR3 DNA is TGTGCCAGCAGTTACTTTGGTCAGGGGAGTGAAAAACTGTTTTTT. It codes for CASSYFGQGSEKLFF.

This sequence joins TRBV5-1 and TRBJ2-1, with D unclear. CDR1 and CDR2 (germline): SGHRS, YFSETQ. The CDR3 covers 14 residues. V was shortened by 5 bases and J by 1 base, with 10 bases between the two germline ends. The CDR3 reads CASSPGGSYNEQFF. The CDR3 nucleotides read TGCGCCAGCAGTCCGGGTGGGTCCTACAATGAGCAGTTCTTC. Based on the CDR3 plus reference TRBV5-1 and TRBJ2-1, the full variable domain is KAGVTQTPRYLIKTRGQQVTLSCSPISGHRSVSWYQQTPGQGLQFLFEYFSETQRNKGNFPGRFSGRQFSNSRSEMNVSTLELGDSALYLCASSPGGSYNEQFFGPGTRLTVL.

The chain combines TRBV5-1 with TRBJ2-5, with D possibly matching TRBD1 (6 bases). The V and J ends lost 4 bases and 1 base respectively, with 11 bases between them. CDR1 SGHRS and CDR2 YFSETQ come from the germline V gene. The CDR3 has 14 residues. The CDR3 sequence: CASSHQGIQETQYF. CDR3 nucleotide sequence: TGCGCCAGCAGCCACCAGGGGATCCAAGAGACCCAGTACTTC.

This sequence joins TRBV6-1 and TRBJ2-7; 7 nucleotides line up with TRBD1. Germline V CDR1 and CDR2: MNHNS, SASEGT. Trimming at V came to 4 bases and at J to 3 bases, leaving 6 bases not matched to a gene. The CDR3 covers 14 residues. DNA for the CDR3: TGTGCCAGCAGTGCTACAGGGGCCAACTACGAGCAGTACTTC. This translates into CASSATGANYEQYF.

CDR3 DNA: TGCGCCAGCTCTAGCGGGAGCACCGGGGAGCTGTTTTTT. It translates to CASSSGSTGELFF. The V and J genes are TRBV5-1 and TRBJ2-2, with TRBD2 matching over 10 bases. The V gene's germline CDR1 is SGHRS and CDR2 YFSETQ. The junction had 1 base not matched to a gene; V was cut back by 7 bases and J by 4 bases. This CDR3 has 13 residues.